These 18 T cell receptor beta chains share one sample of origin, sequenced in a study of T cell changes during pregnancy in multiple sclerosis. Clones were sequenced by immunoSEQ multiplex PCR, and TCRdb holds only the in-frame ones, with some missing. This table holds 50,000 to 60,000 clones, approximately 90% found once. The material was CD4+ T cells from peripheral blood mononuclear cells, obtained in the first trimester of pregnancy. These receptors were taken from a female donor with multiple sclerosis, enrolled in a pregnancy study.

This chain links TRBV6-1 with TRBJ2-7; a weak D match, TRBD1 (6 bases). Trimming took 7 bases from V and 2 from J, leaving 9 bases between them. Per germline, CDR1 MNHNS and CDR2 SASEGT. The CDR3 runs 12 residues. Here the CDR3 DNA reads TGTGCCAGCAAGGACAGAGCCTACGAGCAGTACTTC. Translation gives CASKDRAYEQYF.

The chain joins TRBV6-6 to TRBJ1-3; D remains ambiguous. Germline assignment: CDR1 MNHNY and CDR2 SVGAGI (reference sequence). The CDR3 is made up of 15 amino acids. V was cut by 2 bases and J by 0 bases, with 8 bases left in between. CDR3 in DNA: TGTGCCAGCAGTTACGGCGGGAGCTCTGGAAACACCATATATTTT. Translation: CASSYGGSSGNTIYF.

The V and J genes are TRBV27 and TRBJ1-2, with a possible D match to TRBD1 (5 bases). The V and J ends lost 10 bases and 8 bases respectively, with 20 bases between them. CDR1 and CDR2 from the germline V gene are MNHEY and SMNVEV (reference sequence). The CDR3 length is 13 residues. CDR3 nucleotide sequence: TGTGCCACCAGATCGGGTGCCGGGGGGGGCTACACCTTC. It translates to CATRSGAGGGYTF.

The V call is TRBV7-6, the J call TRBJ2-3, with D unclear. Deletions cut 1 base from V and 9 bases from J, with 11 bases between. Germline V gives CDR1 SGHVS, CDR2 FNYEAQ. The CDR3 has 13 residues. This CDR3 is CASSLGGGSTQYF. The CDR3, as DNA: TGTGCCAGCAGCTTAGGAGGTGGTAGCACGCAGTATTTT.

V usage is TRBV5-4 and J usage is TRBJ1-2; 8 nucleotides match TRBD1. J gave up 8 bases and V 4 bases, and 10 bases lay outside the gene matches. The CDR3 contains 14 residues. CDR1 is SGHNT, CDR2 YYREEE, per germline (reference sequence). CDR3 sequence: CASSGQGKEGGYTF. In DNA form, the CDR3 reads TGTGCCAGCAGCGGACAGGGTAAGGAAGGCGGCTACACCTTC. Looking up the rest from reference TRBV5-4 and TRBJ1-2 gives the full variable domain: ETGVTQSPTHLIKTRGQQVTLRCSSQSGHNTVSWYQQALGQGPQFIFQYYREEENGRGNFPPRFSGLQFPNYSSELNVNALELDDSALYLCASSGQGKEGGYTFGSGTRLTVV.

The rearrangement links TRBV7-2 to TRBJ2-7, with TRBD1 matching over 8 bases. The V segment lost 5 bases and the J segment 3 bases; nucleotides outside the gene matches: 3. Germline V gene lookup returns CDR1 SGHTA and CDR2 FQGNSA. CDR3 length: 13 residues. DNA for the CDR3: TGTGCCAGCAGCGTACAGGGGGGCTACGAGCAGTACTTC. Translating gives CASSVQGGYEQYF. Full variable domain (rest looked up from reference TRBV7-2 and TRBJ2-7): GAGVSQSPSNKVTEKGKDVELRCDPISGHTALYWYRQSLGQGLEFLIYFQGNSAPDKSGLPSDRFSAERTGGSVSTLTIQRTQQEDSAVYLCASSVQGGYEQYFGPGTRLTVT.

This sequence joins TRBV4-3 and TRBJ1-5, with D perhaps matching TRBD1 (6 bases). The CDR3 covers 15 residues. In germline, CDR1 is LGHNA, CDR2 YSLEER. Trimming took off 0 bases at V and 7 bases at J, with 13 bases between the two ends. CDR3 nucleotides: TGCGCCAGCAGCCAAGAGTCGGGGGGCTGGCAGCCCCAGCATTTT. The encoded protein is CASSQESGGWQPQHF.

The chain links TRBV19 to TRBJ1-3; 10 bases fit TRBD1. The CDR3 loop spans 17 amino acids. V lost 2 bases to trimming and J lost 0 bases; unmatched junction nucleotides: 4. Germline assignment: CDR1 LNHDA and CDR2 SQIVND (reference sequence). This CDR3 reads CASSIRQGAFSGNTIYF. CDR3 DNA sequence: TGTGCCAGTAGTATAAGACAGGGGGCTTTCTCTGGAAACACCATATATTTT.

This chain joins TRBV10-3 and TRBJ2-1, with no clear D. V lost 3 bases and J lost 0, with 3 bases in between. The CDR3 totals 13 residues. Germline V gives CDR1 ENHRY, CDR2 SYGVKD. This chain's CDR3 is CAISDLSYNEQFF. The CDR3 DNA reads as TGTGCCATCAGTGATCTCTCCTACAATGAGCAGTTCTTC.

The V call is TRBV7-8, the J call TRBJ2-5; D is perhaps TRBD1 (6 bases). The germline V and J ends were trimmed by 6 bases and 4 bases, with 15 bases remaining between them. The CDR3 has 14 residues. CDR1 is SGHVS, CDR2 FQNEAQ, per germline. CDR3 in DNA: TGTGCCAGCAGGTATAGGGGGTCGGGAGAGACCCAGTACTTC. Translating it yields CASRYRGSGETQYF.

The chain couples TRBV19 to TRBJ1-3, with 7 bases lining up with TRBD1. The CDR3 has 16 amino acids. The J segment lost 0 bases and the V segment lost 4 bases, leaving 6 bases of the junction unmatched. Germline-derived CDR1 and CDR2 are LNHDA and SQIVND (reference sequence). As DNA, the CDR3 is TGTGCCAGTAGTACAGGGGGAACTTACTCTGGAAACACCATATATTTT. This codes for CASSTGGTYSGNTIYF.

The chain carries TRBV11-2 and TRBJ2-2, with D tentatively TRBD1 (6 bases). This CDR3 spans 17 amino acids. Trimming left V 6 bases short and J 5 bases short, with 22 bases between. Germline V gene data show CDR1 as SGHAT and CDR2 as FQNNGV. CDR3 DNA: TGTGCCAGCAGGAAAATGGACAGCGCTATAGGGACCGGGGAGCTGTTTTTT. Its translation: CASRKMDSAIGTGELFF.

The chain recombines TRBV7-3 with TRBJ2-1; D is possibly TRBD2 (5 bases). CDR1 and CDR2 (germline): SGHTA, FQGTGA. Between the trimmed V and J ends, which lost 2 bases and 7 bases, there was a span of 12 bases. CDR3 length equals 14 residues. CDR3 loop: CASSLLGSVNEQFF. The CDR3 nucleotides are TGTGCCAGCAGCTTACTTGGTAGCGTAAATGAGCAGTTCTTC.

The CDR3 here is CASRPGDRGYNEQFF. The CDR3 coding sequence is TGTGCCAGCAGGCCCGGGGACAGGGGCTACAATGAGCAGTTCTTC. V and J are TRBV28 and TRBJ2-1; TRBD1 matches 10 bases. The trim removed 6 bases at V and 3 bases at J, leaving 5 bases unmatched. This CDR3 has 15 amino acids. Per the germline V gene, CDR1 is MDHEN and CDR2 is SYDVKM.

V and J are TRBV7-9 and TRBJ1-2, with D perhaps TRBD1 (6 bases). Deletions cut 7 bases from V and 2 bases from J, with 14 bases between. CDR1 and CDR2 from the germline V gene are SEHNR and FQNEAQ (reference sequence). The CDR3 runs to 14 residues. The CDR3: CASTFDRSNYGYTF. In nucleotides, the CDR3 is TGTGCCAGCACTTTCGACAGGTCCAACTATGGCTACACCTTC.

This chain uses TRBV7-3 with TRBJ2-1; 7 bases fit TRBD1. Germline CDR1 SGHTA, CDR2 FQGTGA. The CDR3 runs to 12 residues. Trimming at V came to 3 bases and at J to 9 bases, leaving 2 bases not matched to a gene. CDR3 bases: TGTGCCAGCAGCTTGACAGGGTCTGAGCAGTTCTTC. This translates into CASSLTGSEQFF.

The gene calls are TRBV19 and TRBJ2-6, with a tentative D call TRBD1 (6 bases). Germline V gives CDR1 LNHDA, CDR2 SQIVND (reference sequence). Deletions cut 1 base from V and 0 bases from J, with 10 bases between. The CDR3 is 17 residues long. For the CDR3, the DNA is TGTGCCAGTAGTATAGGGGACACAATCTCTGGGGCCAACGTCCTGACTTTC. Protein product: CASSIGDTISGANVLTF.

The chain has TRBV11-1 and TRBJ1-2, with D possibly being TRBD1 (5 bases). This CDR3 is 12 amino acids long. V was trimmed by 2 bases and J by 5 bases, leaving 6 bases between them. Germline V CDR1 and CDR2: SGHAT, FQDESV (reference sequence). CDR3 region: CASSLSGYGYTF. In nucleotides, the CDR3 is TGTGCCAGCAGCTTATCAGGGTATGGCTACACCTTC.